This T cell receptor (beta chain) was recorded in a study of T-cell reconstitution after alpha-beta-depleted transplantation in children. Unique molecular identifiers were used in preparing the TCRbeta library. Via MiXCR, TCRdb re-called the PCR reads, giving one row per CDR3 protein. The sample records hundreds of thousands of distinct CDR3 sequences, approximately 15% being singletons. This clonotype was seen just once. Its specificity is not known. Germline-derived CDR1 and CDR2 are MNHEY and SMNVEV (reference sequence). This CDR3 spans 13 amino acids. V was trimmed by 7 bases and J by 0 bases, leaving 10 bases between them. Notes on the study in general: The authors attributed T-cell counts and diversity one year after transplant mostly to newly produced T cells.

This chain uses TRBV27 with TRBJ2-7, with D perhaps matching TRBD1 or TRBD2 (5 bases each). The sequencing here drew on PBMCs, mostly from graft donor cells, taken 360 days after TCRalphabeta/CD19-depleted stem cell transplant. The clonotype was recovered from a male patient aged 2-9 years who had a stem cell transplant for acute lymphoblastic leukemia, so the T cells may come from the graft donor. The CDR3: CASKMGVSYEQYF. CDR3 DNA: TGTGCCAGCAAGATGGGGGTCTCCTACGAGCAGTACTTC.